This T cell receptor (beta chain) was found in a study of blood T cell repertoires in COVID-19. The CDR3 extends over 16 amino acids. V was cut by 5 bases and J by 2 bases, with 16 bases left in between. The germline CDR1 and CDR2 sequences are MDHEN and SYDVKM. This clone was seen only a few times. The authors' processing: It was from reference gene primer amplification that nucleated cell counts were estimated. Profiling relied on immunoSEQ multiplex PCR, and the TCRdb table lists in-frame clones only, not all of them. V, J and clone size are taken as reported in that table, and D and trimming were inferred from the DNA itself. The sample lists hundreds of thousands of clones; 89% were seen once. What the recovered Cohort 3 donors had was two negative PCRs, clearance, or symptom resolution.

Sequencing was done on a sample of PBMCs or T cells enriched from blood (not recorded which). This chain connects TRBV28 to TRBJ1-3; D is possibly TRBD1 (6 bases). The clonotype comes from a middle-aged woman who had recovered from COVID-19. The CDR3 loop is CASSPTAGEPGNTIYF. The CDR3 region has the DNA TGTGCCAGCAGTCCCACGGCAGGGGAACCTGGAAACACCATATATTTT. The whole variable domain, remainder taken from reference TRBV28 and TRBJ1-3, is DVKVTQSSRYLVKRTGEKVFLECVQDMDHENMFWYRQDPGLGLRLIYFSYDVKMKEKGDIPEGYSVSREKKERFSLILESASTNQTSMYLCASSPTAGEPGNTIYFGEGSWLTVV.